This T cell receptor beta chain comes out of a study of shared clonotypes between healthy human individuals. Study information: The people who gave samples were a couple of women and a few men aged 18 to 49.

Note on this clone: Its antigen is currently unknown.

Deletions cut 5 bases from V and 0 bases from J, with 13 bases between. The V gene's germline CDR1 is MNHEY and CDR2 SVGAGI. This CDR3 is built from 15 residues. Points from the study as a whole: Despite large depth, rarefaction showed incomplete sorted-subset sequencing.

Genomic DNA (from each subset) was split evenly across several immunoSEQ plates. Sequenced by immunoSEQ multiplex PCR; TCRdb stores in-frame clones only, minus some. The data show fewer than 1.4 million clones, around three quarters seen once. The sequence was obtained from a man aged 18 to 30 in good health. Some clones in this sample may be carry-over from other donors' samples. The sample was memory CD4+ T cells from PBMCs. The sample's subset: CD45RA-negative fraction. The V gene is TRBV6-5, the J gene TRBJ2-5; no firm D call. CDR3 region: CASSHYTEYQETQYF. The CDR3, as DNA: TGTGCCAGCAGTCACTACACAGAGTACCAAGAGACCCAGTACTTC.